The clone carrying this TCR beta chain has just a few counts. The antigen is undetermined. The data derive from a study of T cells in Graves' hyperthyroidism and ophthalmopathy. Study outcomes and limitations: Most thyroid clonotypes expanded above 0.001 were also detected in blood.

With a duration under 2 months, the hyperthyroidism was newly diagnosed in patients aged 18 to 65. Clinical symptoms, serum thyroxine, TRAb, thyroid ultrasound and orbital computed tomography established diagnosis. Blood was drawn at first hyperthyroidism diagnosis, before any ophthalmopathy symptoms. Amplification yielded TCR beta CDR3 regions, with RNA transcripts as the source. The TCR CDR3 first-round RT-PCR relied on the HTBI primer set. TCRdb re-called the multiplex PCR reads with MiXCR, one entry per CDR3 protein. The sample carries 730,000 or so distinct CDR3 sequences, roughly 20% recorded once. Germline V CDR1 and CDR2: SQVTM, ANQGSEA. V was trimmed by 7 bases and J by 4 bases, leaving 13 bases between them. This CDR3 has 12 amino acids.

This TCR was sampled from a woman aged 50 to 60 with Graves' hyperthyroidism that later progressed to Graves' ophthalmopathy. The chain joins TRBV29-1 to TRBJ1-1; no reliable D call. The sample comprised blood. CDR3 protein: CSGDRVGTEAFF. DNA of the CDR3: TGCAGCGGCGATAGGGTTGGCACTGAAGCTTTCTTT.